This T cell receptor beta chain was obtained from a study of blood T cell repertoires in COVID-19. Germline loops: CDR1 MNHEY, CDR2 SVGAGI. V lost 0 bases, J lost 6 bases, and 4 bases stayed unmatched. This CDR3 is 15 amino acids long. Method: immunoSEQ multiplex PCR; TCRdb's copy keeps in-frame clones and lacks some. The top ten clones hold about 5% of a sample with 300,000 to 400,000 clones, 80% to 90% of them seen once. Sequenced: PBMCs or T cells enriched from blood (not recorded which). The source of this sequence is a man younger than 45 who had recovered from COVID-19. The chain links TRBV6-5 to TRBJ1-2, with 10 bases aligning to TRBD1. The CDR3 nucleotides are TGTGCCAGCAGTTACTCCGACAGGGGGCTTCATGGCTACACCTTC. It translates to CASSYSDRGLHGYTF.